The 6 T cell receptor beta chains listed next were all sequenced from one sample in a study of cytomegalovirus exposure and HLA in healthy donors. The PCR had 60 Vbeta and 13 Jbeta primers. Libraries were prepared by immunoSEQ multiplex PCR; TCRdb keeps only in-frame clonotypes and omits some of them. The sample lists over 100,000 clones, roughly 72% seen once, with over 4.5% in the top ten. The sequencing input was PBMCs. Every receptor here comes from a young woman in good health and CMV-seropositive.

The V call is TRBV11-2, the J call TRBJ1-5; 7 nucleotides match TRBD1. Trimming removed 1 base from V and 0 bases from J; junction bases left unmatched: 6. The CDR3 sequence is 17 residues long. The germline CDR1 and CDR2 sequences are SGHAT and FQNNGV. The CDR3 bases are TGTGCCAGCAGCTTAGCGTACGGGACAGATAGCAATCAGCCCCAGCATTTT. It encodes CASSLAYGTDSNQPQHF. Full variable domain (rest looked up from reference TRBV11-2 and TRBJ1-5): EAGVAQSPRYKIIEKRQSVAFWCNPISGHATLYWYQQILGQGPKLLIQFQNNGVVDDSQLPKDRFSAERLKGVDSTLKIQPAKLEDSAVYLCASSLAYGTDSNQPQHFGDGTRLSIL.

The genes are TRBV7-2 and TRBJ2-1; a possible D gene is TRBD2 (6 bases). Germline CDR1 reads SGHTA; CDR2 reads FQGNSA. Between the trimmed V and J ends, which lost 5 bases and 0 bases, there was a span of 14 bases. The CDR3 is 16 amino acids. CDR3 DNA: TGTGCCAGCAGCAATGCACTAGCACCCTCCTACAATGAGCAGTTCTTC. Its protein is CASSNALAPSYNEQFF.

This chain joins TRBV29-1 and TRBJ2-5; possible D gene TRBD1, 5 bases. CDR1 and CDR2 (germline): SQVTM, ANQGSEA. CDR3 size: 14 residues. Trimming removed 4 bases from V and 1 base from J, with 13 bases in between. The CDR3 spells CSVGVGPAQETQYF. In DNA form, the CDR3 reads TGCAGCGTTGGGGTGGGGCCAGCCCAAGAGACCCAGTACTTC.

The chain links TRBV5-6 to TRBJ1-1, with a possible D match to TRBD1 (6 bases). This CDR3 is 12 amino acids long. Germline V gene sequence: CDR1 SGHDT, CDR2 YYEEEE. V was cut by 4 bases and J by 12 bases, with 16 bases left in between. Written as DNA, the CDR3 is TGTGCCAGCAGCAGCGGGACATTCTACCCTTTCTTT. This sequence encodes CASSSGTFYPFF.

V is TRBV11-1 and J is TRBJ2-7; 10 nucleotides line up with TRBD1. The CDR3 loop spans 15 amino acids. Germline lookup yields CDR1 SGHAT and CDR2 FQDESV (reference sequence). Unmatched junction bases numbered 10, after V lost 6 bases and J lost 5 bases. CDR3 protein: CASRAPGQGTNEQYF. CDR3 nucleotides: TGTGCCAGCAGGGCACCGGGACAGGGGACGAACGAGCAGTACTTC. Complete variable domain (other parts from reference TRBV11-1 and TRBJ2-7): EAEVAQSPRYKITEKSQAVAFWCDPISGHATLYWYRQILGQGPELLVQFQDESVVDDSQLPKDRFSAERLKGVDSTLKIQPAELGDSAMYLCASRAPGQGTNEQYFGPGTRLTVT.

The chain carries TRBV19 and TRBJ2-1, with D unresolved. In germline, CDR1 is LNHDA, CDR2 SQIVND (reference sequence). CDR3 size: 14 residues. V lost 4 bases and J lost 8, with 15 bases in between. The CDR3, as DNA: TGTGCCAGTAGTACCCCTGGGCCTTTTGATGAGCAGTTCTTC. Translated: CASSTPGPFDEQFF.